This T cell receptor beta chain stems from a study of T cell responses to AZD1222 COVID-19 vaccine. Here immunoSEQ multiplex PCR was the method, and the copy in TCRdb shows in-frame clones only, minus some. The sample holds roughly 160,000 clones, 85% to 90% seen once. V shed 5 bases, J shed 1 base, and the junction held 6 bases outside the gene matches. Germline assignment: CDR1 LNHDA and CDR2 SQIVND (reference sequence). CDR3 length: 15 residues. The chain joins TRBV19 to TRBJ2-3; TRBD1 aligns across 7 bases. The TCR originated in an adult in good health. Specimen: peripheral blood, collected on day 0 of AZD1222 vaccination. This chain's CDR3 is CASSGPGGRTDTQYF. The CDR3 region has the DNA TGTGCCAGTAGTGGACCAGGGGGACGCACAGATACGCAGTATTTT.